Described below is a single T cell receptor beta chain sequence and its context. Its antigen is unidentified. Sequencing was at deep level. Measured with immunoSEQ multiplex PCR; TCRdb has only the in-frame clones, and not every one. The sample shows roughly 1 million clones, more than 60% of them seen only once. The CDR3 contains 15 residues. Trimming cost V 0 bases and J 1 base, with 10 bases left between them. CDR1 and CDR2 (germline): SGHRS, YFSETQ. This specimen comes from a study of shared clonotypes between healthy human individuals. Study-wide results and limits: Among four donors, approximately 5% of naive CD4 clonotypes were found in common.

The source of this sequence is a man between 18 and 29 years old in good health. Sequencing was performed on memory CD4+ T cells sorted from blood. Indicated subset: CD45RA-negative fraction. The chain employs TRBV5-1 and TRBJ2-5, with unresolved D. The CDR3 nucleotides are TGCGCCAGCAGCTTGGGGCCGGCCGTCCAAGAGACCCAGTACTTC. It is translated as CASSLGPAVQETQYF. Full variable domain (remainder filled in from reference TRBV5-1 and TRBJ2-5): KAGVTQTPRYLIKTRGQQVTLSCSPISGHRSVSWYQQTPGQGLQFLFEYFSETQRNKGNFPGRFSGRQFSNSRSEMNVSTLELGDSALYLCASSLGPAVQETQYFGPGTRLLVL.